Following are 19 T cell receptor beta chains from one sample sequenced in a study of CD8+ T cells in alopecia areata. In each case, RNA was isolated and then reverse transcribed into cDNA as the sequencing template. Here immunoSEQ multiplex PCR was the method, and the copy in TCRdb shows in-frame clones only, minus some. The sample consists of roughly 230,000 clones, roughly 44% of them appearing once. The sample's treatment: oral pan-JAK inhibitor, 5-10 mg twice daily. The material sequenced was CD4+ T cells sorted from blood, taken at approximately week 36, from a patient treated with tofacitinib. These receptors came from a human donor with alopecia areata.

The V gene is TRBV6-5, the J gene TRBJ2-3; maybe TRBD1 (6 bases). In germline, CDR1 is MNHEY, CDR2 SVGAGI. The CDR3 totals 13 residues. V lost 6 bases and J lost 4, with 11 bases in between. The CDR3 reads CASSRGGSDTQYF. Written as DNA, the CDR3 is TGTGCCAGCAGCCGAGGGGGTTCAGATACGCAGTATTTT.

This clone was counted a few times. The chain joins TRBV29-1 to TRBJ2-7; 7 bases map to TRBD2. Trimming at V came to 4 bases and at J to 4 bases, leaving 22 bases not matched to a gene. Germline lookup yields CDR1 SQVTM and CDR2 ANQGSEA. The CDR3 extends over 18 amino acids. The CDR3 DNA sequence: TGCAGCGTTGTGCCCAGGCCAGGGACTACCGGGACCTTATACGAGCAGTACTTC. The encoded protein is CSVVPRPGTTGTLYEQYF.

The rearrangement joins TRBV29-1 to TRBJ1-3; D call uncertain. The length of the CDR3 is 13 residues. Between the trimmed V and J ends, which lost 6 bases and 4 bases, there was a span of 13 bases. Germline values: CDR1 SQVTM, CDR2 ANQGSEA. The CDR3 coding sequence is TGCAGCGTCAGATCAGTCGGGGGAAACACCATATATTTT. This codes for CSVRSVGGNTIYF.

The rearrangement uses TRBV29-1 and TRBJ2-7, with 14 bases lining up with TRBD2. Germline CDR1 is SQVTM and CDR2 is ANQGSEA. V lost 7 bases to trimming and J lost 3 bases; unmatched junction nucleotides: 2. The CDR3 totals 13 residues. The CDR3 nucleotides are TGCAGCGCTGGGACTAGCGGGAGCTACGAGCAGTACTTC. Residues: CSAGTSGSYEQYF.

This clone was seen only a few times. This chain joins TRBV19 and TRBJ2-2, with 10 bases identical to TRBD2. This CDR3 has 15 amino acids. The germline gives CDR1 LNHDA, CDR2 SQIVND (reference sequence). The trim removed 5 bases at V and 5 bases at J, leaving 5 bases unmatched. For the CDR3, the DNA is TGTGCCAGTAGTTTAGCGGGAGGAGTGACCGGGGAGCTGTTTTTT. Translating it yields CASSLAGGVTGELFF.

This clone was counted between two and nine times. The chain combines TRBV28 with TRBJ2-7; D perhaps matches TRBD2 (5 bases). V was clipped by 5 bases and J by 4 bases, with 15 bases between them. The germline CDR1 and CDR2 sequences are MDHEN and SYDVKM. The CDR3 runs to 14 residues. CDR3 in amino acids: CASSLPGSQYEQYF. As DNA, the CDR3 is TGTGCCAGCAGTCTACCGGGATCACAGTACGAGCAGTACTTC. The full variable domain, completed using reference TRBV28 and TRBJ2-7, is DVKVTQSSRYLVKRTGEKVFLECVQDMDHENMFWYRQDPGLGLRLIYFSYDVKMKEKGDIPEGYSVSREKKERFSLILESASTNQTSMYLCASSLPGSQYEQYFGPGTRLTVT.

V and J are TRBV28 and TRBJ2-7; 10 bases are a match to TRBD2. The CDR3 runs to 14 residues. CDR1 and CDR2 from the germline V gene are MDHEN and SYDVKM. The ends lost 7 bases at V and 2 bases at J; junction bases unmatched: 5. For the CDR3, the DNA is TGTGCCAGCACCCTAGCGGGGGTGGCCTACGAGCAGTACTTC. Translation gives CASTLAGVAYEQYF.

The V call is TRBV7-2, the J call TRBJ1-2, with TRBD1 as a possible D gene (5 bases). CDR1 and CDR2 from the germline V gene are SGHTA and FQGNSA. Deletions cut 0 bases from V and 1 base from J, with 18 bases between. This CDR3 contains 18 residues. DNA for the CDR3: TGTGCCAGCAGCTTAGCGCCGCTGACAGCTACGGATAACTATGGCTACACCTTC. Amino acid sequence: CASSLAPLTATDNYGYTF.

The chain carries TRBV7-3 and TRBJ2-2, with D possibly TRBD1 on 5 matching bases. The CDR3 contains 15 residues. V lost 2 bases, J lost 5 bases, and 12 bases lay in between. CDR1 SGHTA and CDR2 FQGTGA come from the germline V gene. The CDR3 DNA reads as TGTGCCAGCAGCTTATCGGCAGGGCGGACCGGGGAGCTGTTTTTT. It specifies CASSLSAGRTGELFF.

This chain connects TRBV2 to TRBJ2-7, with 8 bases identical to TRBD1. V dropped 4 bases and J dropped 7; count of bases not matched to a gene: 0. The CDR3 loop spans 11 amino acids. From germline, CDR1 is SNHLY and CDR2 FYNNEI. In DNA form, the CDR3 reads TGTGCCAGCAGTGGACAGGGGGAGCAGTACTTC. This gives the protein CASSGQGEQYF.

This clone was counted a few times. The DNA for the CDR3 is TGTGCCACCAGCAGAGGACAGAACACAGATACGCAGTATTTT. It codes for CATSRGQNTDTQYF. V is TRBV15 and J is TRBJ2-3; D is possibly TRBD1 (5 bases). CDR1 LNHNV and CDR2 YYDKDF come from the germline V gene (reference sequence). The CDR3 loop spans 14 amino acids. V lost 1 base to trimming and J lost 2 bases, with 7 bases between them.

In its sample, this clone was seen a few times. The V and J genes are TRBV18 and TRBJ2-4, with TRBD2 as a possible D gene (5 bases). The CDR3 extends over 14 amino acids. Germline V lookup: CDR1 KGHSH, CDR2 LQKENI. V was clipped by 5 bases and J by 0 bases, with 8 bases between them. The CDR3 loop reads CASSSGLAKNIQYF. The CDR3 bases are TGTGCCAGCTCATCGGGGTTAGCCAAAAACATTCAGTACTTC.

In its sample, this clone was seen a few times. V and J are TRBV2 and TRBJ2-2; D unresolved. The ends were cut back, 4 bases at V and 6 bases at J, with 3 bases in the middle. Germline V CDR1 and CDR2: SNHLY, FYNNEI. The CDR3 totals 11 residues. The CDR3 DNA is TGTGCCAGCAGTGCACCCGGGGAGCTGTTTTTT. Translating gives CASSAPGELFF.

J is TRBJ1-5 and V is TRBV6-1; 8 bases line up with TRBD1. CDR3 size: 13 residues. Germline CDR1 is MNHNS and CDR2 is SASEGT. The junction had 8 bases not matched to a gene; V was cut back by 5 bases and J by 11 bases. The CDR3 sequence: CASSPGQGRAQHF. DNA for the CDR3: TGTGCCAGCAGTCCCGGACAGGGTAGGGCCCAGCATTTT.

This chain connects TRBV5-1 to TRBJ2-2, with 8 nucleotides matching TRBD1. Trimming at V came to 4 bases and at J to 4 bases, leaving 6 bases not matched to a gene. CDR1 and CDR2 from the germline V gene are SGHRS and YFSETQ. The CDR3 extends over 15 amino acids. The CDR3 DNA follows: TGCGCCAGCAGCAAGGACAGGGTCGGCACCGGGGAGCTGTTTTTT. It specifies CASSKDRVGTGELFF.

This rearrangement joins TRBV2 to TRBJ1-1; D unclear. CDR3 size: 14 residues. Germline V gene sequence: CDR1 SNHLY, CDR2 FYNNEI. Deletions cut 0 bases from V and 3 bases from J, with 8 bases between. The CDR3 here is CASSEARVYTEAFF. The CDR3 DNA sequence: TGTGCCAGCAGTGAAGCGCGGGTCTACACTGAAGCTTTCTTT. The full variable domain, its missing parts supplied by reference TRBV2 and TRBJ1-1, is EPEVTQTPSHQVTQMGQEVILRCVPISNHLYFYWYRQILGQKVEFLVSFYNNEISEKSEIFDDQFSVERPDGSNFTLKIRSTKLEDSAMYFCASSEARVYTEAFFGQGTRLTVV.

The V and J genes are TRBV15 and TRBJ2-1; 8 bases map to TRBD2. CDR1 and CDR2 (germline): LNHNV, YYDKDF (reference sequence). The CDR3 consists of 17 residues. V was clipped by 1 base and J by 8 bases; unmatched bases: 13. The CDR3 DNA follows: TGTGCCACCAGCAGAGGTGGGACTAGTCTTCTTAGCGATGAGCAGTTCTTC. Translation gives CATSRGGTSLLSDEQFF.

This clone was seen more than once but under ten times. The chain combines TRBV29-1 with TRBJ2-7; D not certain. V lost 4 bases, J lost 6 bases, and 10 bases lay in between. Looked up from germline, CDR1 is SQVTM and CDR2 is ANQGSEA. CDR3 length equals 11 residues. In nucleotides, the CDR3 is TGCAGCGTTGGGCAGTCCATCGAGCAGTACTTC. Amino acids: CSVGQSIEQYF.

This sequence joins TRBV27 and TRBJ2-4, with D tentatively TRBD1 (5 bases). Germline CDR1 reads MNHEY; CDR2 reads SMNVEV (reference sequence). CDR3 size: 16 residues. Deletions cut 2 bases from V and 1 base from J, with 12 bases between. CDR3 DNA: TGTGCCAGCAGTTTAACCAGCTCAGGGGCCAAAAACATTCAGTACTTC. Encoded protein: CASSLTSSGAKNIQYF.